Reported below is one T cell receptor (beta chain). Antigen unknown. The data were taken from a study of shared clonotypes between healthy human individuals. In the study overall: Samples came from a couple of female and a few male donors aged 18 to 49.

CD8 cells classed as naive were CD45RO-negative and positively selected for CCR7, excluding terminally differentiated effector memory CD45RA+ cells. The CDR3 is made up of 12 amino acids. Study outcomes and limitations: The researchers took only blood, and tissue repertoires probably look different.

Sequencing used immunoSEQ multiplex PCR; TCRdb keeps in-frame clones, though not all of them. The sample yields more than 2 million clones, about 94% seen once. The source is a man between 18 and 35 years old in good health. Some clones in this sample may be carry-over from other donors' samples. The specimen was naive CD8+ T cells from PBMCs. The chain recombines TRBV12-2 with TRBJ1-1. TRBV12-2 is noted as a pseudogene. In nucleotides, the CDR3 is TGTGCAAGTCGCTTAGCAGTTACTGAAGCTTTCTTT. It codes for CASRLAVTEAFF.